This T cell receptor beta chain was captured in a study of blood T cell repertoires in COVID-19 (dated by TCRdb to about 2020). At the level of the whole study: The collaborator samples originated in the United States, Italy and Spain and spanned the acute and convalescent phases of COVID-19. The prospective study material was composed of cDNA or gDNA derived from T cells, B-cell-depleted T cells, or PBMCs. Deeply sampled blood TCRbeta repertoires from subjects exposed to, actively infected with, or recovered from COVID-19 were included in the dataset. The repertoires were released in a freely available public database intended as a resource for research on the immune response to SARS-CoV-2. The samples were drawn from two sources: the first 160 participants of the ongoing ImmuneRACE study, and fewer than 1,500 subjects contributed by 6 global collaborators. The sample metadata nearly always contained a de-identified subject ID, COVID-19 status, age in years and sex. Where available, HLA class I and class II types were taken from metadata supplied by the sample provider and were not determined by assay-based typing.

TCRbeta CDR3 regions were amplified from genomic DNA using the immunoSEQ Assay, a bias-controlled multiplex PCR. As for the original processing: The number of nucleated cells in each sample was estimated by amplification of reference gene primers within the assay. To quantify the absolute abundance of each unique TCRbeta CDR3 rearrangement, sequence reads were collapsed and filtered. For each sample, productive Simpson clonality was calculated as the square root of Simpson's diversity index across productive rearrangements. TCRdb retrieved this table from immuneACCESS and kept in-frame rearrangements only. Not all clones are present; in checked studies, unresolved V genes account for under half, and no reason is known for the remainder. The V and J calls and the clone size are those of that table, but D and trimming were determined from the DNA. A total of 45,000 to 55,000 clones appear in this sample, 68% of them only once. The ten biggest clones cover just under 9% of the sample.

Collaborating institutions collected whole blood in K2EDTA tubes following their own protocols. For TCRbeta analysis, collaborators shipped samples in one of three forms: frozen whole blood, isolated PBMCs, or DNA extracted from either of those sample types. As to this clone: Its antigen has not been determined. The sample holds no much larger clone one base away, and base qualities are not on file.

Study-wide conclusions, independent of this receptor: Clinical and demographic metadata were provided uncurated, with the amount varying by source and participant.

The sample taken for sequencing was peripheral blood. The TCR originated in a woman in her sixties or seventies with acute or convalescent COVID-19.

The nucleotides are TGTGCCAGCAGCCTGGGACAGTTTAATTCACCCCTCCACTTT. This encodes CASSLGQFNSPLHF. The V and J segments used are TRBV3-1 (or the pseudogene TRBV3-2) and TRBJ1-6, with 7 bases aligning to TRBD1. Compared with germline, V lacks 4 bases and J lacks 6 bases; bases without a gene match: 3. The germline V gene (reference sequence) sets CDR1 to LGHDT and CDR2 to YNNKEL. From cysteine to phenylalanine, the CDR3 is 14 amino acids long. CDR3 DNA only is kept here, 42 bases in frame from base 1.